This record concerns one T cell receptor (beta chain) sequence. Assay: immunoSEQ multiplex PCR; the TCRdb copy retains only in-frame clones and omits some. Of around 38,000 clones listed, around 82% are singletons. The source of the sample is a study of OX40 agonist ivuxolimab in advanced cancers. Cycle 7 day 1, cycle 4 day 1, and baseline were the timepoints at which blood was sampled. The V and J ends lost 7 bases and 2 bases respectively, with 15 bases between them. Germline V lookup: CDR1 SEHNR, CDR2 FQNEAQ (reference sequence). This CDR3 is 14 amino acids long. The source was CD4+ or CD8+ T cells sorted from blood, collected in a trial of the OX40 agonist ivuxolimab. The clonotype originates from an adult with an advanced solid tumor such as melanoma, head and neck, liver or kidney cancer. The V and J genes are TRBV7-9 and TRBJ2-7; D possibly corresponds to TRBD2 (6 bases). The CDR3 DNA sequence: TGTGCCAGCAAACGGGACTTACTAACCTACGAGCAGTACTTC. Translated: CASKRDLLTYEQYF. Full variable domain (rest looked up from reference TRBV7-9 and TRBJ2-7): DTGVSQNPRHKITKRGQNVTFRCDPISEHNRLYWYRQTLGQGPEFLTYFQNEAQLEKSRLLSDRFSAERPKGSFSTLEIQRTEQGDSAMYLCASKRDLLTYEQYFGPGTRLTVT.